Presented here are 21 T cell receptor beta chains from one specimen sequenced in a study of T cells in Graves' hyperthyroidism and ophthalmopathy. Amplification of TCR beta CDR3 regions was performed using RNA transcripts as template. The TCR CDR3 was amplified in a first-round RT-PCR using the HTBI primer set. TCRdb used MiXCR to reprocess the multiplex PCR reads, holding one entry per CDR3 protein. The sample records 400,000 to 500,000 distinct CDR3 sequences, approximately 14% being singletons. The specimen sequenced was blood. These receptors all come from a woman under 30 with Graves' hyperthyroidism.

Ten or more counts support this clonotype. The chain combines TRBV5-1 with TRBJ2-7; D may be TRBD1 (6 bases). CDR3 size: 15 residues. Germline V CDR1 and CDR2: SGHRS, YFSETQ. The V end was cut by 7 bases, the J end by 5 bases, with 22 bases between. CDR3 in amino acids: CASASSTYRADEQYF. The CDR3 nucleotides read TGCGCCAGCGCCTCCTCTACGTACAGGGCAGACGAGCAGTACTTC. The full variable domain, rest sourced from reference TRBV5-1 and TRBJ2-7, is KAGVTQTPRYLIKTRGQQVTLSCSPISGHRSVSWYQQTPGQGLQFLFEYFSETQRNKGNFPGRFSGRQFSNSRSEMNVSTLELGDSALYLCASASSTYRADEQYFGPGTRLTVT.

This clonotype was seen only a few times. The J gene is TRBJ2-7, the V gene TRBV20-1; a weak D match, TRBD2 (5 bases). Germline V gives CDR1 DFQATT, CDR2 SNEGSKA (reference sequence). The CDR3 loop spans 13 amino acids. The ends were cut back, 0 bases at V and 7 bases at J, with 13 bases in the middle. The CDR3 loop is CSARDPDPGEQYF. CDR3 bases: TGCAGTGCTAGAGATCCTGATCCGGGGGAGCAGTACTTC.

The chain employs TRBV20-1 and TRBJ2-1; a weak D match, TRBD1 (6 bases). The CDR3 has 14 amino acids. Germline loops: CDR1 DFQATT, CDR2 SNEGSKA (reference sequence). V gave up 1 base and J gave up 10 bases, with 17 bases separating them. CDR3 residues: CSARVTPGASEQFF. CDR3 nucleotides: TGCAGTGCTAGAGTTACCCCAGGGGCGTCGGAGCAGTTCTTC.

This clonotype has at least ten counts. The chain employs TRBV11-3 and TRBJ1-1; D gene unclear. Looked up from germline, CDR1 is SGHNT and CDR2 is YENEEA. V was pared by 0 bases and J by 5 bases, with 10 bases between. There are 14 residues in the CDR3. The CDR3 here is CASSLDPGRTEAFF. The CDR3, as DNA: TGTGCCAGCAGCTTAGATCCAGGCAGAACTGAAGCTTTCTTT.

The chain couples TRBV3-1 to TRBJ2-1; 12 positions agree with TRBD2. Trimming removed 8 bases from V and 5 bases from J; junction bases left unmatched: 7. Germline CDR1 is LGHDT and CDR2 is YNNKEL (reference sequence). The CDR3 runs to 15 residues. The CDR3 DNA reads TGTGCCAGCGGCCCATGGACTAGCGGGGACAATGAGCAGTTCTTC. Its translation: CASGPWTSGDNEQFF.

This clonotype was seen many times. The genes are TRBV11-2 and TRBJ2-3; 9 bases are shared with TRBD2. V trimming: 4 bases; J trimming: 0 bases; junction bases outside the gene matches: 8. Germline CDR1 is SGHAT and CDR2 is FQNNGV. This CDR3 has 17 amino acids. CDR3 bases: TGTGCCAGCAGCTCCCAGCGGGAGGCCTTTAGCACAGATACGCAGTATTTT. It encodes CASSSQREAFSTDTQYF. The whole variable domain, remainder taken from reference TRBV11-2 and TRBJ2-3, is EAGVAQSPRYKIIEKRQSVAFWCNPISGHATLYWYQQILGQGPKLLIQFQNNGVVDDSQLPKDRFSAERLKGVDSTLKIQPAKLEDSAVYLCASSSQREAFSTDTQYFGPGTRLTVL.

This clonotype occurred many times. The chain has TRBV10-2 and TRBJ2-5; possible D gene TRBD1, 8 bases. Germline CDR1 WSHSY, CDR2 SAAADI. CDR3 length: 16 residues. V lost 3 bases, J lost 5 bases, and 19 bases lay in between. CDR3 DNA: TGCGCCAGCAGTGACCCTACAGGGGGGGTCCAGGAGACCCAGTACTTC. Residues: CASSDPTGGVQETQYF.

The V call is TRBV5-1, the J call TRBJ1-4, with 8 bases aligning to TRBD1. V shed 2 bases, J shed 7 bases, and the junction held 7 bases outside the gene matches. Germline CDR1 is SGHRS and CDR2 is YFSETQ. The CDR3 is 15 amino acids. The CDR3 sequence is CASSLVDRAGEKLFF. CDR3 nucleotides: TGCGCCAGCAGCTTAGTGGACAGGGCAGGTGAAAAACTGTTTTTT.

The chain has TRBV5-1 and TRBJ1-3; a possible D gene is TRBD1 (6 bases). The CDR3 loop spans 16 amino acids. Germline loops: CDR1 SGHRS, CDR2 YFSETQ. The V end was cut by 0 bases, the J end by 0 bases, with 10 bases between. In DNA, the CDR3 is TGCGCCAGCAGCTTGGGACAGGCCACCTCTGGAAACACCATATATTTT. Translating it yields CASSLGQATSGNTIYF.

In this sample, this clonotype turned up many times. The chain has TRBV6-1 and TRBJ2-1; TRBD2 matches at 7 bases. CDR3 length: 15 amino acids. The germline gives CDR1 MNHNS, CDR2 SASEGT. Trimming removed 2 bases from V and 5 bases from J; junction bases left unmatched: 6. The CDR3 DNA sequence: TGTGCCAGCAGTGAATGGGAGCGGGAAAACAATGAGCAGTTCTTC. As protein: CASSEWERENNEQFF.

This clonotype was seen more than once but under ten times. V usage is TRBV9 and J usage is TRBJ2-1; D possibly matches TRBD1 or TRBD2 (5 bases each). Trimming shortened V by 0 bases and J by 7 bases, and 14 bases separated the two germline ends. The V gene's germline CDR1 is SGDLS and CDR2 YYNGEE. The CDR3 has 15 amino acids. CDR3 DNA: TGTGCCAGCAGCGTAGGAGGGGCCCACTTGAATGAGCAGTTCTTC. Amino acids: CASSVGGAHLNEQFF.

V and J are TRBV28 and TRBJ2-2; no clear D gene. This CDR3 comprises 13 residues. With 4 bases removed from V and 6 bases from J, the gap between germline ends came to 9 bases. Germline lookup yields CDR1 MDHEN and CDR2 SYDVKM. The CDR3 sequence: CASSSLGPGELFF. In DNA form, the CDR3 reads TGTGCCAGCAGTTCCCTAGGGCCCGGGGAGCTGTTTTTT.

For this clonotype: A much bigger clone sits one base away, suggesting this may be a read error. The gene calls are TRBV12-3 or TRBV12-4 and TRBJ2-7; D uncertain. V was pared by 8 bases and J by 0 bases, with 14 bases between. This CDR3 contains 14 residues. CDR3 nucleotides: TGTGCCAGCTCATCACAACAGAGCTCCTACGAGCAGTACGTC. Translated, it gives CASSSQQSSYEQYV.

The genes are TRBV4-1 and TRBJ2-2; D is possibly TRBD1 (6 bases). Germline assignment: CDR1 MGHRA and CDR2 YSYEKL. CDR3 size: 18 residues. Trimming left V 4 bases short and J 5 bases short, with 23 bases between. Here the CDR3 DNA reads TGCGCCAGCAGCCCACTCGGAGGTGCCAGGGGAAATACCGGGGAGCTGTTTTTT. It encodes CASSPLGGARGNTGELFF.

J is TRBJ2-4 and V is TRBV29-1; 9 bases agree with TRBD1. V gave up 3 bases and J gave up 2 bases; unmatched junction bases: 5. The CDR3 has 15 residues. Per germline, CDR1 SQVTM and CDR2 ANQGSEA. In DNA, the CDR3 is TGCAGCGTTGATCAGGACAGGGGATCCAAAAACATTCAGTACTTC. Amino acid sequence: CSVDQDRGSKNIQYF. Drawing the rest from reference TRBV29-1 and TRBJ2-4, the complete variable domain is SAVISQKPSRDICQRGTSLTIQCQVDSQVTMMFWYRQQPGQSLTLIATANQGSEATYESGFVIDKFPISRPNLTFSTLTVSNMSPEDSSIYLCSVDQDRGSKNIQYFGAGTRLSVL.

This clonotype came up once. The gene calls are TRBV4-1 and TRBJ1-4; no clear D gene. Germline lookup yields CDR1 MGHRA and CDR2 YSYEKL. The CDR3 totals 13 residues. Between the trimmed V and J ends, which lost 1 base and 4 bases, there was a span of 4 bases. The CDR3 protein is CASSQGGNEKLFF. CDR3 nucleotides: TGCGCCAGCAGCCAAGGGGGTAATGAAAAACTGTTTTTT.

This clonotype appeared many times. The chain uses TRBV27 and TRBJ1-1, with D perhaps matching TRBD1 (5 bases). CDR3 length: 14 amino acids. CDR1 is MNHEY and CDR2 is SMNVEV in the germline V gene (reference sequence). Trimming stripped 6 bases from V and 5 bases from J, with 16 bases between. The CDR3 is CASRGLREGTEAFF. The CDR3 DNA reads TGTGCCAGCAGGGGCCTTCGGGAGGGGACTGAAGCTTTCTTT.

Of note for this clonotype: A clone one base away is much larger, so this may be a read error. The chain couples TRBV11-2 to TRBJ2-3; TRBD1 might be the D (5 bases). The CDR3 runs 15 residues. Germline-derived CDR1 and CDR2 are SGHAT and FQNNGV. The ends were cut back, 4 bases at V and 4 bases at J, with 15 bases in the middle. DNA for the CDR3: TGTGCCAGCAGCTCCCAGGGTCACACGGCAGATACGCAGTATTTT. It encodes CASSSQGHTADTQYF.

V is TRBV20-1 and J is TRBJ2-5; the D gene is possibly TRBD1 (5 bases). Trimming took 4 bases from V and 2 from J, leaving 8 bases between them. The CDR3 has 12 amino acids. CDR1 DFQATT and CDR2 SNEGSKA come from the germline V gene (reference sequence). CDR3 region: CSANGAQETQYF. As DNA, the CDR3 is TGCAGTGCTAATGGGGCTCAAGAGACCCAGTACTTC.

This clonotype was recorded a few times. V usage is TRBV20-1 and J usage is TRBJ1-2; the match to TRBD1 covers 8 bases. This CDR3 has 15 amino acids. V shed 0 bases and J 5 bases; nucleotides not matched to a gene: 8. Germline CDR1 is DFQATT and CDR2 is SNEGSKA (reference sequence). This chain's CDR3 is CSARDPGQGSYGYTF. CDR3 sequence (DNA): TGCAGTGCTAGAGATCCTGGACAGGGATCGTATGGCTACACCTTC.

The chain recombines TRBV3-1 with TRBJ2-3; 11 bases are shared with TRBD2. The germline CDR1 and CDR2 sequences are LGHDT and YNNKEL (reference sequence). Unmatched junction bases numbered 9, after V lost 4 bases and J lost 3 bases. CDR3 size: 17 residues. The CDR3 reads CASSPRLAGSLTDTQYF. The DNA for the CDR3 is TGTGCCAGCAGCCCCAGACTAGCGGGAAGTTTGACAGATACGCAGTATTTT.